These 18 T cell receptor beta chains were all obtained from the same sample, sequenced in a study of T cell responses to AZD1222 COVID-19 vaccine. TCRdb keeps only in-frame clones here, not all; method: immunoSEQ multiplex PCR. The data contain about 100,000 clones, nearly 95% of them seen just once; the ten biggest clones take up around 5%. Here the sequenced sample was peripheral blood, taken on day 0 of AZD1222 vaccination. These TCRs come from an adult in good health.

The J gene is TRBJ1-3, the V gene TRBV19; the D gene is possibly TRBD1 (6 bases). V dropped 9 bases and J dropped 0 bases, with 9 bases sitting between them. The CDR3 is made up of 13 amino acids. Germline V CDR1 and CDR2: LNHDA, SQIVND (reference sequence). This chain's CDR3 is CASGQTSGNTIYF. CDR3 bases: TGTGCCAGCGGACAGACCTCTGGAAACACCATATATTTT.

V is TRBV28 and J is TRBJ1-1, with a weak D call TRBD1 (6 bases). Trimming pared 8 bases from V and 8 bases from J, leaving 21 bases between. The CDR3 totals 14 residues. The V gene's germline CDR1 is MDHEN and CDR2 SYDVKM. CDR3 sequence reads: CASWSPGTTSEAFF. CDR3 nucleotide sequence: TGTGCCAGCTGGTCCCCAGGGACAACTTCCGAAGCTTTCTTT.

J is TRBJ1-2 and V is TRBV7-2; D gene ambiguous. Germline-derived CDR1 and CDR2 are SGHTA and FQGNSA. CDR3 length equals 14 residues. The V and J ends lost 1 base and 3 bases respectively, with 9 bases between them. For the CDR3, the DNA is TGTGCCAGCAGCTTAGTTGGTGCATACTATGGCTACACCTTC. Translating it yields CASSLVGAYYGYTF.

The CDR3 sequence: CASSWGQGPGELFF. CDR3 nucleotides: TGCGCCAGCAGCTGGGGACAGGGCCCAGGGGAGCTGTTTTTT. V is TRBV5-1 and J is TRBJ2-2; 9 nucleotides line up with TRBD1. Germline V CDR1 and CDR2: SGHRS, YFSETQ. The CDR3 sequence is 14 residues long. V was pared by 3 bases and J by 8 bases, with 5 bases of the junction left unmatched.

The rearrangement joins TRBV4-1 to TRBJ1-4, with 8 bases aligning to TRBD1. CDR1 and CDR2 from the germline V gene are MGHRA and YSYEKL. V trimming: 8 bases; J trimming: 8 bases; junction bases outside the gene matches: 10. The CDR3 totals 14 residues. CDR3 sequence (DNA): TGCGCCAGCTTCGACAGGGGAGCGTCGGAAAAACTGTTTTTT. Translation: CASFDRGASEKLFF.

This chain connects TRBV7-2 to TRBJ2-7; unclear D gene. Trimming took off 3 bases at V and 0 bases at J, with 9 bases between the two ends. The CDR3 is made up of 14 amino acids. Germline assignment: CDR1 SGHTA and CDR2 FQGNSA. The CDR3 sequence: CASSFRTLSYEQYF. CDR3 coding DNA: TGTGCCAGCAGCTTTAGAACCCTCTCCTACGAGCAGTACTTC.

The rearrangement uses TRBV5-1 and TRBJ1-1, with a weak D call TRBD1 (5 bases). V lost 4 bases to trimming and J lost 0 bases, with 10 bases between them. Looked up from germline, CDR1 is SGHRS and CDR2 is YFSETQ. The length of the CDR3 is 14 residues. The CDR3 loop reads CASSQDRLNTEAFF. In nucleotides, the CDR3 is TGCGCCAGCAGCCAAGACAGACTGAACACTGAAGCTTTCTTT.

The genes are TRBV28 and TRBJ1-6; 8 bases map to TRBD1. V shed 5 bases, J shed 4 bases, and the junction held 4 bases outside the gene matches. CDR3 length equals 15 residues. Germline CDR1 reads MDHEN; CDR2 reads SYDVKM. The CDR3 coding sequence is TGTGCCAGCAGTGGAGGGACAGGTTATAATTCACCCCTCCACTTT. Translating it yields CASSGGTGYNSPLHF.

The CDR3 reads CASNGVGLSDTQYF. In DNA, the CDR3 is TGTGCCAGCAACGGGGTTGGCCTTTCAGATACGCAGTATTTT. The chain has TRBV2 and TRBJ2-3, with a weak D call TRBD2 (5 bases). Trimming left V 7 bases short and J 4 bases short, with 15 bases between. CDR1 is SNHLY and CDR2 is FYNNEI in the germline V gene. The length of the CDR3 is 14 residues. The full variable domain, in which reference TRBV2 and TRBJ2-3 provide the parts outside the CDR3, is EPEVTQTPSHQVTQMGQEVILRCVPISNHLYFYWYRQILGQKVEFLVSFYNNEISEKSEIFDDQFSVERPDGSNFTLKIRSTKLEDSAMYFCASNGVGLSDTQYFGPGTRLTVL.

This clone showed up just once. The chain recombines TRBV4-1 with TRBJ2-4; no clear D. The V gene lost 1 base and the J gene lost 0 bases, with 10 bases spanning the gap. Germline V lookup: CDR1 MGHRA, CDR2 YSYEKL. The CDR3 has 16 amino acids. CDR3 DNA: TGCGCCAGCAGCCAAGTTGCGATACTAGCCAAAAACATTCAGTACTTC. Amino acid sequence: CASSQVAILAKNIQYF.

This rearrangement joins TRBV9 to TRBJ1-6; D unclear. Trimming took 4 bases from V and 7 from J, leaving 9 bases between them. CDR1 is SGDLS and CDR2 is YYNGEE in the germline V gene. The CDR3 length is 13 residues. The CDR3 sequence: CASSPSQNSPLHF. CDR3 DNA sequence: TGTGCCAGCAGCCCTAGTCAGAATTCACCCCTCCACTTT.

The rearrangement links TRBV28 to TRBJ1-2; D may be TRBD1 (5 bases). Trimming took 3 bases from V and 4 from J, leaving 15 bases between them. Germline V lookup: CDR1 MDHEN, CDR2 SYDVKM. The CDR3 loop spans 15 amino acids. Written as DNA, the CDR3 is TGTGCCAGCAGTTTTACCCAGGGCAGGGCCTATGGCTACACCTTC. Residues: CASSFTQGRAYGYTF.

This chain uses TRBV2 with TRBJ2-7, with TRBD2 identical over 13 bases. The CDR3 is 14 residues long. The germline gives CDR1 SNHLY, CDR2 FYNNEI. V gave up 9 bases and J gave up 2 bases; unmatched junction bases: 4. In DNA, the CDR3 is TGTGCCAGTGGGACTAGCGGGACCCCCTACGAGCAGTACTTC. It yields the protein CASGTSGTPYEQYF.

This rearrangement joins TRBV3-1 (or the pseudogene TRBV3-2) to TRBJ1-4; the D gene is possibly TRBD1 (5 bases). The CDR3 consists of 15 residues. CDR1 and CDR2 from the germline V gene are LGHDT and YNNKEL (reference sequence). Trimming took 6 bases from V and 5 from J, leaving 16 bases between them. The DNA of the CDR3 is TGTGCCAGCAGATACTCCGGGACGGAGAATGAAAAACTGTTTTTT. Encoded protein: CASRYSGTENEKLFF.

The DNA for the CDR3 is TGTGCCAGTAGTCCCCCCTTCACAGATACGCAGTATTTT. The encoded protein is CASSPPFTDTQYF. The chain has TRBV19 and TRBJ2-3; D remains ambiguous. Germline loops: CDR1 LNHDA, CDR2 SQIVND (reference sequence). The CDR3 runs to 13 residues. With 5 bases removed from V and 2 bases from J, the gap between germline ends came to 8 bases.

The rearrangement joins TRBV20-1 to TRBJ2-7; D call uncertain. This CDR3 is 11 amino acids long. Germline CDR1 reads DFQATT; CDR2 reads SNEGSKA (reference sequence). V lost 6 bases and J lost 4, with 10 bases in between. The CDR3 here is CSAGTEYEQYF. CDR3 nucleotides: TGCAGTGCGGGAACGGAATACGAGCAGTACTTC.

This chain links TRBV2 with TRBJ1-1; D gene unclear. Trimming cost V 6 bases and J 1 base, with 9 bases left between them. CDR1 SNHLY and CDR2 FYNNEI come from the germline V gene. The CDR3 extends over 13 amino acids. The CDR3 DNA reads TGTGCCAGCAGCCCCACTGAGAACACTGAAGCTTTCTTT. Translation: CASSPTENTEAFF.

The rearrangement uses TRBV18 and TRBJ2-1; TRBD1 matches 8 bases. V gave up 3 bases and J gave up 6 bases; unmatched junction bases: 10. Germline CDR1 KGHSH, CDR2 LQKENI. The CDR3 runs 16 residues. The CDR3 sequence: CASSPPGTGGLNEQFF. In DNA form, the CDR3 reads TGTGCCAGCTCACCGCCCGGGACAGGAGGACTCAATGAGCAGTTCTTC.